This T cell receptor beta chain is drawn from a study of human T cells and chemical hapten exposure. Findings and limits, study-wide: TCRs above 1 in 1000 frequency did not change with DPC sensitization.

Time point described: patch test 1, 2 weeks after DPC sensitization. Indicated treatment: therapeutic diphenylcyclopropenone sensitization with weekly scalp DPC. In every case, blood was obtained before the patch test was applied. Every donor had alopecia and was 18 to 70 years old; all were suitable for DPC. This clonotype has just a few counts. The antigen remains unidentified. MiXCR was run by TCRdb on the RACE reads, yielding one entry per CDR3 protein. The sample records about 340,000 distinct CDR3 sequences, around 7% being singletons. Germline-derived CDR1 and CDR2 are SGHAT and FQNNGV. CDR3 size: 16 residues. Trimming removed 2 bases from V and 11 bases from J, with 23 bases in between.

This receptor was taken from a woman younger than 35 with alopecia areata. Some clones in this sample may be carry-over from other donors' samples. The rearrangement links TRBV11-2 to TRBJ2-3; a weak D match, TRBD1 (7 bases). This sample comprised whole blood, obtained in connection with sensitization to the hapten diphenylcyclopropenone (DPC). CDR3 sequence reads: CASSLLPGGQNKKQYF. The CDR3 bases are TGTGCCAGCAGCTTACTTCCAGGGGGGCAAAACAAAAAGCAGTATTTT.